Each of the 21 T cell receptor beta chains below was sequenced from the same sample in a study of blood T cell repertoires in COVID-19. The data were produced by immunoSEQ multiplex PCR, yet TCRdb's version contains in-frame clones alone and is incomplete. The sample holds 250,000 or so clones, roughly 88% seen once. The sequenced material came from peripheral blood. These receptor sequences come from a woman under 40 with acute or convalescent COVID-19.

This clone has a single count. V and J are TRBV5-1 and TRBJ1-1; 7 positions agree with TRBD1. J gave up 6 bases and V 0 bases, and 5 bases lay outside the gene matches. Germline V gene lookup returns CDR1 SGHRS and CDR2 YFSETQ. This CDR3 spans 14 amino acids. CDR3 bases: TGCGCCAGCAGCTTGGGGGGACAGCAGGCTGAAGCTTTCTTT. Its translation: CASSLGGQQAEAFF.

This clone appeared a single time. V gene TRBV30 combines with J gene TRBJ1-3; D ambiguous. The length of the CDR3 is 13 residues. Germline assignment: CDR1 GTSNPN and CDR2 SVGIG (reference sequence). V was pared by 3 bases and J by 0 bases, with 6 bases between. The DNA of the CDR3 is TGTGCCTGGAGGCGGGCCTCTGGAAACACCATATATTTT. Translating it yields CAWRRASGNTIYF.

The chain is built from TRBV5-8 and TRBJ2-3; D unclear. Deletions cut 0 bases from V and 1 base from J, with 9 bases between. The CDR3 is 15 residues long. CDR1 is SGHTS and CDR2 is YDEGEE in the germline V gene. CDR3 loop: CASSLGGRRTDTQYF. In nucleotides, the CDR3 is TGTGCCAGCAGCTTGGGAGGCCGGCGCACAGATACGCAGTATTTT.

The rearrangement links TRBV3-1 (or the pseudogene TRBV3-2) to TRBJ1-2, with D hard to call. The V and J ends lost 0 bases and 4 bases respectively, with 12 bases between them. Germline CDR1 and CDR2: LGHDT and YNNKEL (reference sequence). The CDR3 contains 15 residues. CDR3 DNA: TGTGCCAGCAGCCAAGACCGAGACATTTCCTATGGCTACACCTTC. It is translated as CASSQDRDISYGYTF.

J is TRBJ2-6 and V is TRBV3-1 (or the pseudogene TRBV3-2); D perhaps matches TRBD2 (5 bases). The CDR3 is made up of 16 amino acids. Trimming left V 4 bases short and J 3 bases short, with 13 bases between. Germline values: CDR1 LGHDT, CDR2 YNNKEL (reference sequence). CDR3 nucleotide sequence: TGTGCCAGCAGCCGACCGGGGAAGCGTGGGGCCAACGTCCTGACTTTC. Protein product: CASSRPGKRGANVLTF.

V usage is TRBV11-2 and J usage is TRBJ2-6; D not certain. This CDR3 spans 17 amino acids. The ends were cut back, 2 bases at V and 2 bases at J, with 13 bases in the middle. The germline gives CDR1 SGHAT, CDR2 FQNNGV. In nucleotides, the CDR3 is TGTGCCAGCAGCTTAATTCCCCCATCAACTGGGGCCAACGTCCTGACTTTC. It translates to CASSLIPPSTGANVLTF. Complete variable domain (other parts from reference TRBV11-2 and TRBJ2-6): EAGVAQSPRYKIIEKRQSVAFWCNPISGHATLYWYQQILGQGPKLLIQFQNNGVVDDSQLPKDRFSAERLKGVDSTLKIQPAKLEDSAVYLCASSLIPPSTGANVLTFGAGSRLTVL.

The chain uses TRBV7-3 and TRBJ2-1; D is possibly TRBD2 (5 bases). CDR1 is SGHTA and CDR2 is FQGTGA in the germline V gene. The CDR3 has 13 amino acids. Trimming left V 5 bases short and J 2 bases short, with 7 bases between. The CDR3 region has the DNA TGTGCCAGCAGCACTAGGCCCTACAATGAGCAGTTCTTC. Its protein is CASSTRPYNEQFF.

The CDR3 loop reads CSVDGGPLNYGYTF. DNA for the CDR3: TGCAGCGTTGATGGGGGCCCACTTAACTATGGCTACACCTTC. J is TRBJ1-2 and V is TRBV29-1; D may be TRBD1 (6 bases). Trimming stripped 3 bases from V and 1 base from J, with 12 bases between. Germline lookup yields CDR1 SQVTM and CDR2 ANQGSEA. The CDR3 covers 14 residues.

For the CDR3, the DNA is TGTGCCAGCAGTTACTCGAGAGGGGGAAATTCACCCCTCCACTTT. The encoded protein is CASSYSRGGNSPLHF. The V gene is TRBV6-5, the J gene TRBJ1-6; TRBD1 might be the D (6 bases). The germline CDR1 and CDR2 sequences are MNHEY and SVGAGI. V gave up 0 bases and J gave up 7 bases, with 10 bases separating them. The CDR3 totals 15 residues.

This sequence joins TRBV6-5 and TRBJ2-2, with no clear D. V shed 2 bases and J shed 4 bases, with 14 bases lying between them. From germline, CDR1 is MNHEY and CDR2 SVGAGI. CDR3 length: 16 amino acids. The CDR3 protein is CASSYADLSITGELFF. In DNA, the CDR3 is TGTGCCAGCAGTTACGCAGATCTTTCGATCACCGGGGAGCTGTTTTTT.

V usage is TRBV10-3 and J usage is TRBJ2-1; possibly TRBD2 for D (5 bases). Germline CDR1 reads ENHRY; CDR2 reads SYGVKD. V dropped 2 bases and J dropped 7 bases, with 12 bases sitting between them. The CDR3 sequence is 14 residues long. The CDR3 nucleotides are TGTGCCATCAGTGAGGTTCTCCGGGGTAATGAGCAGTTCTTC. This codes for CAISEVLRGNEQFF.

A word on this clone: Distinct nucleotide sequences in the sample also encode this CDR3. This rearrangement joins TRBV30 to TRBJ2-1; D may be TRBD2 (6 bases). Trimming took off 3 bases at V and 2 bases at J, with 8 bases between the two ends. CDR3 length: 13 amino acids. The V gene's germline CDR1 is GTSNPN and CDR2 SVGIG (reference sequence). The CDR3 spells CAWSRRAYNEQFF. The CDR3, as DNA: TGTGCCTGGAGCAGGAGGGCCTACAATGAGCAGTTCTTC.

This rearrangement joins TRBV18 to TRBJ1-3, with D perhaps TRBD1 (6 bases). V shed 6 bases and J shed 0 bases, with 15 bases lying between them. The CDR3 length is 16 residues. Germline V gives CDR1 KGHSH, CDR2 LQKENI. This CDR3 is CASSLGTTSSGNTIYF. Here the CDR3 DNA reads TGTGCCAGCTCCCTAGGGACAACGAGCTCTGGAAACACCATATATTTT.

The rearrangement uses TRBV5-8 and TRBJ2-5; D call uncertain. CDR1 and CDR2 (germline): SGHTS, YDEGEE. The CDR3 consists of 15 residues. Trimming left V 0 bases short and J 2 bases short, with 11 bases between. The CDR3 nucleotides are TGTGCCAGCAGCTTGGCCTCACAGACACAAGAGACCCAGTACTTC. It translates to CASSLASQTQETQYF.

The V call is TRBV27, the J call TRBJ1-1; D gene uncertain. The V gene's germline CDR1 is MNHEY and CDR2 SMNVEV (reference sequence). The CDR3 length is 14 residues. The V gene lost 0 bases and the J gene lost 5 bases, with 10 bases spanning the gap. The CDR3 loop reads CASSLSGSPTEAFF. In DNA form, the CDR3 reads TGTGCCAGCAGTTTATCGGGGAGTCCAACTGAAGCTTTCTTT.

The J gene is TRBJ1-5, the V gene TRBV7-9; no firm D call. The CDR3 extends over 14 amino acids. With 5 bases removed from V and 3 bases from J, the gap between germline ends came to 11 bases. CDR1 and CDR2 (germline): SEHNR, FQNEAQ (reference sequence). The CDR3: CASSQNNVNQPQHF. The CDR3 DNA follows: TGTGCCAGCAGCCAGAACAACGTCAATCAGCCCCAGCATTTT.

The rearrangement joins TRBV30 to TRBJ2-5, with 12 nucleotides matching TRBD2. The CDR3 consists of 15 residues. Per germline, CDR1 GTSNPN and CDR2 SVGIG (reference sequence). After removal of 0 bases from V and 4 bases from J, the junction contained 3 bases not matched to a gene. The CDR3 spells CAWSVALAGGETQYF. In DNA form, the CDR3 reads TGTGCCTGGAGTGTAGCACTAGCGGGAGGAGAGACCCAGTACTTC.

This clone was recorded a few times. The CDR3 loop reads CASSMSGTGGGDTEAFF. The DNA of the CDR3 is TGTGCCAGTAGTATGTCCGGGACAGGGGGCGGTGACACTGAAGCTTTCTTT. The chain joins TRBV19 to TRBJ1-1; 12 bases fit TRBD1. V lost 3 bases and J lost 3; bases outside the gene matches: 8. The CDR3 has 17 amino acids. The V gene's germline CDR1 is LNHDA and CDR2 SQIVND (reference sequence).

The CDR3 bases are TGTGCCACCAGTGACCCGCAAGGGACTAGCGGCTACGAGCAGTACTTC. It is translated as CATSDPQGTSGYEQYF. The V and J genes are TRBV24-1 and TRBJ2-7, with 11 bases that match TRBD2. In germline, CDR1 is KGHDR, CDR2 SFDVKD. V dropped 4 bases and J dropped 3; count of bases not matched to a gene: 7. This CDR3 comprises 16 residues.

The chain uses TRBV5-8 and TRBJ2-3, with 9 nucleotides matching TRBD2. Germline V lookup: CDR1 SGHTS, CDR2 YDEGEE. With 4 bases clipped from V and 2 bases from J, the junction kept 8 bases outside the gene matches. The CDR3 sequence is 16 residues long. This chain's CDR3 is CASSGRTSESTDTQYF. The CDR3 bases are TGTGCCAGCAGCGGCCGGACTAGCGAATCCACAGATACGCAGTATTTT.

The chain combines TRBV6-5 with TRBJ2-3; the match to TRBD2 covers 7 bases. V gave up 4 bases and J gave up 1 base; unmatched junction bases: 2. The germline gives CDR1 MNHEY, CDR2 SVGAGI. This CDR3 is built from 14 residues. The CDR3 spells CASSFTSGTDTQYF. The CDR3 nucleotides are TGTGCCAGCAGTTTTACTAGCGGCACAGATACGCAGTATTTT.